This T cell receptor beta chain was identified during a study of blood T cells in healthy people across ages. This CDR3 has 15 amino acids. V was cut by 4 bases and J by 5 bases, with 18 bases left in between. The germline gives CDR1 SGHRS, CDR2 YFSETQ. Combining a sample-barcoded 5' primer with a J-beta primer mix, a second PCR ran for 7 to 11 cycles. Each TCR beta cDNA got a 12-nucleotide random molecular identifier. Any given sample supplied a minimum of 2.5 million CDR3-containing paired-end reads. TCRdb redid the calling of the 5' RACE reads with MiXCR, one entry per CDR3 protein. The sample contains 900,000 to 950,000 distinct CDR3 sequences, 25% to 35% of which appear only once. This clonotype has only a few counts. This sample also appeared in a second study, on T cells of mothers and their children. This second study says: Nine systemically healthy Caucasian donors: three mothers, six children.

The V and J genes are TRBV5-1 and TRBJ1-1; D is unclear. The receptor's source is a woman aged 35 to 49 in good health. The specimen was blood. CDR3 coding DNA: TGCGCCAGCAGCCGCTTGGGAACGGAGAGAACTGAAGCTTTCTTT. It specifies CASSRLGTERTEAFF.